This is a list of T cell receptor beta chains from one sample in a study of T cell repertoires in cytomegalovirus infection. TCRdb reprocessed the reads with MiXCR, giving one entry per CDR3 protein. The table has roughly 280,000 distinct CDR3 sequences, under 25% seen once. These receptors lack a known antigen. Source: cultured PBMCs, taken from culture after CMV antigen stimulation. The receptors here all came from a human donor in good health (CMV status not recorded). Some clones in this sample may be carry-over from other donors' samples. The CDR3 runs from the conserved cysteine through the conserved F or W.

V: TRBV19
CDR3: CASSMSGMNTEAFF

V: TRBV12-3/TRBV12-4
CDR3: CASSSAQGGYGYTF

V: TRBV27
CDR3: CASSSGQPEGYTF

V: TRBV12-3/TRBV12-4
CDR3: CASSFGETEAFF

V: TRBV12-3/TRBV12-4
CDR3: CASKGQGEGYTF

V: TRBV5-4
CDR3: CASYSGRGNTGEPFF

V: TRBV7-6
CDR3: CASSPGQGEDTQYF

V: TRBV12-3/TRBV12-4
CDR3: CASTLGRYTDTQYF

V: TRBV7-2
CDR3: CASSLGLDGYTF

V: TRBV2
CDR3: CASSVETSGRGDTQYF

V: TRBV5-4
CDR3: CASSSDLAPYNEQFF

V: TRBV6-2/TRBV6-3
CDR3: CASKNSASGRNTGELFF

V: TRBV4-3
CDR3: CASSLSTMNTEAFF

V: TRBV7-2
CDR3: CASSLQAGAIYNEQFF

V: TRBV5-4
CDR3: CASSVRDRELETQYF

V: TRBV12-3/TRBV12-4
CDR3: CASSKDREYNSPLHF

V: TRBV7-2
CDR3: CASSLEVLTDTQYF

V: TRBV6-1
CDR3: CASSPGQGWPGANVLTF

V: TRBV3-1
CDR3: CASSTSGKYNEQFF

V: TRBV12-3/TRBV12-4
CDR3: CASMSVSGGQETQYF

V: TRBV28
CDR3: CTSRDRGAPNYGYTF

V: TRBV19
CDR3: CASIDTQYF

V: TRBV10-3
CDR3: CAISESETGWTGTEAFF

V: TRBV6-2/TRBV6-3
CDR3: CASSYRSGSETQYF

V: TRBV24-1
CDR3: CATSESTQGLRVNEQFF

V: TRBV6-1
CDR3: CASSEAKNYQETQYF

V: TRBV28
CDR3: CASSRNAPGLAVSEQFF

V: TRBV6-5
CDR3: CASSSRTVAGNTEAFF

V: TRBV6-2/TRBV6-3
CDR3: CASSTNTGTEAFF

V: TRBV19
CDR3: CASSSLAGSIEKLFF

V: TRBV18
CDR3: CASSPSRDYEQYF

V: TRBV7-2
CDR3: CASSLAQGVAKNIQYF

V: TRBV4-3
CDR3: CASSPSASGPGSFSPLHF

V: TRBV5-8
CDR3: CASTLGFARTTGELFF

V: TRBV10-3
CDR3: CAITASGANEQFF

V: TRBV14
CDR3: CASSQDWQGTEAFF

V: TRBV29-1
CDR3: CSVPRGGGNEQFF

V: TRBV7-3
CDR3: CASSLFGTGGTSGANVLTF

V: TRBV7-8
CDR3: CASSSVPSGGGYTF

V: TRBV7-2
CDR3: CASSLAGPQHF

V: TRBV7-9
CDR3: CASSFGLAAGQETQYF

V: TRBV7-2
CDR3: CASSLLGSYEQYF

V: TRBV11-2
CDR3: CASSFQGVQETQYF

V: TRBV27
CDR3: CASSLPGLSTDTQYF

V: TRBV9
CDR3: CASSFRDPKDTQYF

V: TRBV5-6
CDR3: CASSSPQGVHEQYF

V: TRBV27
CDR3: CASSSLGLAVNEQFF

V: TRBV7-2
CDR3: CASSLDLGLSGNTIYF

V: TRBV7-2
CDR3: CASSRLGGTQYF

V: TRBV12-3/TRBV12-4
CDR3: CASSLGRGQDTDTQYF

V: TRBV6-2/TRBV6-3
CDR3: CASSLQRESRREQFF

V: TRBV7-2
CDR3: CASSLDPGGNQPQHF

V: TRBV6-2/TRBV6-3
CDR3: CASSYLRTSGSSETQYF

V: TRBV6-2/TRBV6-3
CDR3: CASTVTTGELFF

V: TRBV7-2
CDR3: CASSSQSERGDNEQFF

V: TRBV13
CDR3: CASSRFSGGRDTQYF

V: TRBV7-3
CDR3: CASSPNWGADTQYF

V: TRBV7-7
CDR3: CASSPTGATGELFF

V: TRBV24-1
CDR3: CATSAADRNYGYTF

V: TRBV28
CDR3: CASSLAGTPNTEAFF